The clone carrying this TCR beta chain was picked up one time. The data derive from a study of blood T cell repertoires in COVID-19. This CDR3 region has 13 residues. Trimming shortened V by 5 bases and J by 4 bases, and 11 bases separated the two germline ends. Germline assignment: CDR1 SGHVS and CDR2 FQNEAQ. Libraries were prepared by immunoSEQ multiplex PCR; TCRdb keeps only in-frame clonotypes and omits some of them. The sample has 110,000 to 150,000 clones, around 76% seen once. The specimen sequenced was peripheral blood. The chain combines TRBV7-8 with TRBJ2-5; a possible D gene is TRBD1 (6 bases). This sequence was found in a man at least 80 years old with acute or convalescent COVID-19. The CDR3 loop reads CASSTGFGETQYF. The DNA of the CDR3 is TGTGCCAGCAGCACAGGGTTCGGAGAGACCCAGTACTTC.